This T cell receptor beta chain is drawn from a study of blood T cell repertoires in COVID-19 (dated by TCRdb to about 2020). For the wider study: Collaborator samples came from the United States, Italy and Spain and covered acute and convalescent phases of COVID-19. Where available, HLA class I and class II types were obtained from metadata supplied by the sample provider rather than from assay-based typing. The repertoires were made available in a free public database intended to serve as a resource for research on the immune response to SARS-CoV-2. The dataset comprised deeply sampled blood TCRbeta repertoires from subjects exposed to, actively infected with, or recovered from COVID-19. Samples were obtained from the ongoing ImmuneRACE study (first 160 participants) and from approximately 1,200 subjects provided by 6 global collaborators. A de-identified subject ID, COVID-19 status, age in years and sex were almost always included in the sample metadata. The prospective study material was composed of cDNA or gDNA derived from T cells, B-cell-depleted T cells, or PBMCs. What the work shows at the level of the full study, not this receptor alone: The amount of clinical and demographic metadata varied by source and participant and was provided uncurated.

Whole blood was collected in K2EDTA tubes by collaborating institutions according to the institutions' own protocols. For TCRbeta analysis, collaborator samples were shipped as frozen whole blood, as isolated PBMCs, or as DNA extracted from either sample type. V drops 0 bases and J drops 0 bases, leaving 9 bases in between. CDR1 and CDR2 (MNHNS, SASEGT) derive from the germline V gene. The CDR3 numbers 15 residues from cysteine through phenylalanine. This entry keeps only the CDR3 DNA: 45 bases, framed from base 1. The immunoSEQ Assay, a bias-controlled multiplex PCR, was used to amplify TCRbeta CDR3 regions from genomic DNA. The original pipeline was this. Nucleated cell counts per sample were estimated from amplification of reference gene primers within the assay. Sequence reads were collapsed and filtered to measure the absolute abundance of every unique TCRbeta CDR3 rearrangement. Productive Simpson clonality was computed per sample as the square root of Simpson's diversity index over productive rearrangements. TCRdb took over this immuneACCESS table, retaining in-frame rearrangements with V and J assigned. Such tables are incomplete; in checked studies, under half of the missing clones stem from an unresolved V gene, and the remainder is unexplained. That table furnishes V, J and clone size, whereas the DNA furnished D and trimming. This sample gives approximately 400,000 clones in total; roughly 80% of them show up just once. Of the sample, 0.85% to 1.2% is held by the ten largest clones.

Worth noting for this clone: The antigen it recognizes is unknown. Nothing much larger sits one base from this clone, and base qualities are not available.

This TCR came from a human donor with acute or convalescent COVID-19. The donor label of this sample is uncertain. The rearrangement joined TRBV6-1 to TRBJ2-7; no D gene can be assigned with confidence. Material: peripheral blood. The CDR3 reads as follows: CASSEAYGSSYEQYF. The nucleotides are TGTGCCAGCAGTGAAGCTTACGGTAGCTCCTACGAGCAGTACTTC.